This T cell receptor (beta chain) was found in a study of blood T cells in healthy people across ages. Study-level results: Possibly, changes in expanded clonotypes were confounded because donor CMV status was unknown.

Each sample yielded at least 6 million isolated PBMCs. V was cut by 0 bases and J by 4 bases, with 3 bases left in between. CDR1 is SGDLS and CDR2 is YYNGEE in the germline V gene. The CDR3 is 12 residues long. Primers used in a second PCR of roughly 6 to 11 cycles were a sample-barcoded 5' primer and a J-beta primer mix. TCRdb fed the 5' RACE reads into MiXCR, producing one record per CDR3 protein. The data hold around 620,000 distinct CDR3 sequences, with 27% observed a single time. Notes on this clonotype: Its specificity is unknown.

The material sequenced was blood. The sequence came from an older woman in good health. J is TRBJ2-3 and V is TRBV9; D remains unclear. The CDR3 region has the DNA TGTGCCAGCAGCGTAGGAGCAGATACGCAGTATTTT. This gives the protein CASSVGADTQYF. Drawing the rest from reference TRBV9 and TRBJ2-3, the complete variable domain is DSGVTQTPKHLITATGQRVTLRCSPRSGDLSVYWYQQSLDQGLQFLIQYYNGEERAKGNILERFSAQQFPDLHSELNLSSLELGDSALYFCASSVGADTQYFGPGTRLTVL.